This TCR beta chain was obtained from a study of T cell clones after liver transplantation. The wider study: Until 12-24 months post-transplant, subjects got standard immunosuppression and no induction. The study, taken as a whole, reports: The donor-reactive repertoire was only partly measurable in two subjects, lacking donor cells.

This clone was detected only a few times. The antigen is undetermined. Measured with immunoSEQ multiplex PCR; TCRdb has only the in-frame clones, and not every one. The sample yields tens of thousands of clones, around three quarters seen once. The sequence was collected from a human patient who received a liver transplant. Certain T cells may be donor cells from the graft. The sequences come from CD4+ T cells from blood, collected at the roughly 16-month timepoint.

The CDR3 loop is CASSLEAAPKNSDTQYF. In DNA form, the CDR3 reads TGTGCCAGCAGCTTAGAAGCTGCGCCCAAAAATTCAGATACGCAGTATTTT. This sequence joins TRBV11-2 and TRBJ2-3, with D uncertain. This CDR3 is 17 amino acids long. Germline CDR1 reads SGHAT; CDR2 reads FQNNGV. The germline V and J ends were trimmed by 0 bases and 4 bases, with 17 bases remaining between them.